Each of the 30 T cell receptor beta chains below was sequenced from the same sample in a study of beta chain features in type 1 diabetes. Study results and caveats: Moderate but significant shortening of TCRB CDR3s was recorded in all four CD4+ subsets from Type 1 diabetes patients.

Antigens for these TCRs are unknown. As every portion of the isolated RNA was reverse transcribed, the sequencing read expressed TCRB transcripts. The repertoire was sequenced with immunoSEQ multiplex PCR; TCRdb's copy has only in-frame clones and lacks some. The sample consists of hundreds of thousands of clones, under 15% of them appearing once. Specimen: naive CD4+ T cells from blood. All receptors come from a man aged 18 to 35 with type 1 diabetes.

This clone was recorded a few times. DNA for the CDR3: TGCGCCAGCAGCTTGGAGGGCAGTAGCAATCAGCCCCAGCATTTT. Its protein is CASSLEGSSNQPQHF. The genes are TRBV5-1 and TRBJ1-5; no clear D gene. The CDR3 has 15 residues. Germline V gene lookup returns CDR1 SGHRS and CDR2 YFSETQ. V lost 0 bases and J lost 0, with 7 bases in between.

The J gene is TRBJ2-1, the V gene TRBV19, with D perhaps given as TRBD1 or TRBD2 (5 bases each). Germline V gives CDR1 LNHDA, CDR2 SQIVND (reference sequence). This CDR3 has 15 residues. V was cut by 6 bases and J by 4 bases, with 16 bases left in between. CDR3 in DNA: TGTGCCAGTAGCGACCGGGACGCCTGGTACAATGAGCAGTTCTTC. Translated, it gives CASSDRDAWYNEQFF.

The CDR3 protein is CASSKGLTGGGQPQHF. Written as DNA, the CDR3 is TGTGCCAGCAGTAAAGGCCTGACAGGGGGCGGTCAGCCCCAGCATTTT. The chain employs TRBV2 and TRBJ1-5; 10 bases are shared with TRBD1. The CDR3 contains 16 residues. V was clipped by 5 bases and J by 6 bases; unmatched bases: 10. Germline V gene sequence: CDR1 SNHLY, CDR2 FYNNEI.

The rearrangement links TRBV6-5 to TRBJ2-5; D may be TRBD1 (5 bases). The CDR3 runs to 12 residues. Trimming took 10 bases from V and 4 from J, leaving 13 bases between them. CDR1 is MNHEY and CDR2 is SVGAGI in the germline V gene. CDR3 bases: TGTGCCACTTCAGTTAGGGGAGAGACCCAGTACTTC. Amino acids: CATSVRGETQYF.

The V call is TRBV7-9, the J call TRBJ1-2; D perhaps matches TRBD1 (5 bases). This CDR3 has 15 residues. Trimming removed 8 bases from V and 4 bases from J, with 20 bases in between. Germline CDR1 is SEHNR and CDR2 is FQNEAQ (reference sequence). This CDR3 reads CASYPGRQGPYGYTF. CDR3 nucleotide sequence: TGTGCCAGCTACCCTGGGAGGCAGGGACCCTATGGCTACACCTTC. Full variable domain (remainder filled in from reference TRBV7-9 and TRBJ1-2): DTGVSQNPRHKITKRGQNVTFRCDPISEHNRLYWYRQTLGQGPEFLTYFQNEAQLEKSRLLSDRFSAERPKGSFSTLEIQRTEQGDSAMYLCASYPGRQGPYGYTFGSGTRLTVV.

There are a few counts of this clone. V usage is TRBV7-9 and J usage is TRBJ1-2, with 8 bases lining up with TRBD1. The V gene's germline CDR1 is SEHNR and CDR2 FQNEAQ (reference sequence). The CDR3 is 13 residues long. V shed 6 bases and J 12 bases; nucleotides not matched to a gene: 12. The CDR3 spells CASSLTAGTGDTF. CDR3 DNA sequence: TGTGCCAGCAGTCTAACTGCGGGGACAGGCGACACCTTC.

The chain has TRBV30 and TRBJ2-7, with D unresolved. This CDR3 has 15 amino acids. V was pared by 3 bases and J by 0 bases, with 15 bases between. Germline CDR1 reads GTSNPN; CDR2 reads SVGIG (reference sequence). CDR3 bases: TGTGCCTGGAGCCTAGGGTGGCCCAGCTCCTACGAGCAGTACTTC. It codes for CAWSLGWPSSYEQYF.

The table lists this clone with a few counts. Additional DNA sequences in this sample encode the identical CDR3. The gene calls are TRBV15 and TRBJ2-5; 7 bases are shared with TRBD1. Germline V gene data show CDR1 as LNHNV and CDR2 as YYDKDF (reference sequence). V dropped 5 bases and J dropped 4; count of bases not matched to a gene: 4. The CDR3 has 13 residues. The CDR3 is CATSGNRGETQYF. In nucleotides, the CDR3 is TGTGCCACCAGCGGGAACAGGGGAGAGACCCAGTACTTC.

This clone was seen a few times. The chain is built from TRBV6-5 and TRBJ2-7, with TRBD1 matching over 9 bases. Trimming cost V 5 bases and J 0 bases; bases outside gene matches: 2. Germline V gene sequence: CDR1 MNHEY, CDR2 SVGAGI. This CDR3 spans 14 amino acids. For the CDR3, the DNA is TGTGCCAGCAGTCGGGACAGGGACTCCTACGAGCAGTACTTC. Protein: CASSRDRDSYEQYF.

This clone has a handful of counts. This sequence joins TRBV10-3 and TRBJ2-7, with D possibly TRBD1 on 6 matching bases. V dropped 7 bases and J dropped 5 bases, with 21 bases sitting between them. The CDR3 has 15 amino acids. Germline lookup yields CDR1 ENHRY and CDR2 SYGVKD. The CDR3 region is CAITEGDTQSHEQYF. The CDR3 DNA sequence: TGTGCCATCACCGAGGGGGACACCCAATCCCACGAGCAGTACTTC.

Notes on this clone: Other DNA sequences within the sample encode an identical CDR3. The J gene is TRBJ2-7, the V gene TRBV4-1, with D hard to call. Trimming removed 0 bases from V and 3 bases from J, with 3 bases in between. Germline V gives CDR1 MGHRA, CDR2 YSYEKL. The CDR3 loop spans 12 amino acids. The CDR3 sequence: CASSQEGYEQYF. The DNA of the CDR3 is TGCGCCAGCAGCCAAGAGGGCTACGAGCAGTACTTC.

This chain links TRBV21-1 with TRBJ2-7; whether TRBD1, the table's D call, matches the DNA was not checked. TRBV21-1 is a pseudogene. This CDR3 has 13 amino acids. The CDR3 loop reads CASRGNRFDEQYF. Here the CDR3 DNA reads TGTGCCAGCAGAGGGAACAGGTTCGACGAGCAGTACTTC.

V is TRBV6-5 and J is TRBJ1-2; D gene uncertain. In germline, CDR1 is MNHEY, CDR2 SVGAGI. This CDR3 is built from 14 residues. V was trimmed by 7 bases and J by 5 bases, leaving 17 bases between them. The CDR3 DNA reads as TGTGCCAGCAACCCCGATGGGCAGAATTATGGCTACACCTTC. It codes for CASNPDGQNYGYTF.

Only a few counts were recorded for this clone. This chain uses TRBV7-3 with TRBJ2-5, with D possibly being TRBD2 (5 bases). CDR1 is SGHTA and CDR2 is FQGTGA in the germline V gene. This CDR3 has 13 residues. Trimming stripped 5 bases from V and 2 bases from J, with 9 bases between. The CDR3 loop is CASSLGKQETQYF. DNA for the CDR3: TGTGCCAGCAGCCTCGGGAAACAAGAGACCCAGTACTTC. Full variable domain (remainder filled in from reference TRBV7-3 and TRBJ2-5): GAGVSQTPSNKVTEKGKYVELRCDPISGHTALYWYRQSLGQGPEFLIYFQGTGAADDSGLPNDRFFAVRPEGSVSTLKIQRTERGDSAVYLCASSLGKQETQYFGPGTRLLVL.

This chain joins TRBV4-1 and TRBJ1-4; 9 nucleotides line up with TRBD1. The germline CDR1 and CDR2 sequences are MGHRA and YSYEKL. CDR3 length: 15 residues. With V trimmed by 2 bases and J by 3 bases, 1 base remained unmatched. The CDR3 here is CASSQNRGPNEKLFF. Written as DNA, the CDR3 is TGCGCCAGCAGCCAAAACAGGGGGCCTAATGAAAAACTGTTTTTT.

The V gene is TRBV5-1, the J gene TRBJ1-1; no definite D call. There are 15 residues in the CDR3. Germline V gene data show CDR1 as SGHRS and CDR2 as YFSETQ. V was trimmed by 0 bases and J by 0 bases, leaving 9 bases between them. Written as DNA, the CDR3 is TGCGCCAGCAGCTTGGAACCGGTAATGAACACTGAAGCTTTCTTT. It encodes CASSLEPVMNTEAFF.

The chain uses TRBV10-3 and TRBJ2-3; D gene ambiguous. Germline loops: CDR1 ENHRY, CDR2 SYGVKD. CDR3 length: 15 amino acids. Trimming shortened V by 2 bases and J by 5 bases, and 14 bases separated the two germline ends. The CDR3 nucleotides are TGTGCCATCAGTGAGGGGTCGGGTGCGCAAGATACGCAGTATTTT. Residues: CAISEGSGAQDTQYF.

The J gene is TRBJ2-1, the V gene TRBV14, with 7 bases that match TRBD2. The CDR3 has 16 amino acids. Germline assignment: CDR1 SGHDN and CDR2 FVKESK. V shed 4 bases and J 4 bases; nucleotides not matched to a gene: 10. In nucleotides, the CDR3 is TGTGCCAGCAGCCGTCGGGAGCGGGGAGAGTACAATGAGCAGTTCTTC. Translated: CASSRRERGEYNEQFF.

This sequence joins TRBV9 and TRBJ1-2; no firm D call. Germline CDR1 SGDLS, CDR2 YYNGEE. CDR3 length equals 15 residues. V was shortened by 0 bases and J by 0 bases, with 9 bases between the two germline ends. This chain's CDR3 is CASSVAAATNYGYTF. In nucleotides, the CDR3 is TGTGCCAGCAGCGTAGCGGCGGCCACTAACTATGGCTACACCTTC.

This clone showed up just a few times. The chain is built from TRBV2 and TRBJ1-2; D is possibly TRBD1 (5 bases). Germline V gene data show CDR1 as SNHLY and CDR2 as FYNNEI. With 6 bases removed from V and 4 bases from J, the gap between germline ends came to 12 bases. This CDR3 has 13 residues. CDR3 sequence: CASRLDSFYGYTF. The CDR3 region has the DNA TGTGCCAGCAGACTAGACAGTTTCTATGGCTACACCTTC.

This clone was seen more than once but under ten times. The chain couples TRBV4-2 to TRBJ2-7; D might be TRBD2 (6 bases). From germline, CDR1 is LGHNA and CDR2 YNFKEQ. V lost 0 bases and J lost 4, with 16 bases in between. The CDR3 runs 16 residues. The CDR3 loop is CASSQEGGTAWYEQYF. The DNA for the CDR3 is TGTGCCAGCAGCCAAGAAGGAGGGACCGCGTGGTACGAGCAGTACTTC.

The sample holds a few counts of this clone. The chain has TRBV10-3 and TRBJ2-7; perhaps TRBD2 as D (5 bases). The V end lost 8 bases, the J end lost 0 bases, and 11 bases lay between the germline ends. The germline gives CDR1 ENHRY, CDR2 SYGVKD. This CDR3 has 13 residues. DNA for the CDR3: TGTGCCATCCGGAGGACCAGCTCCTACGAGCAGTACTTC. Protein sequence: CAIRRTSSYEQYF.

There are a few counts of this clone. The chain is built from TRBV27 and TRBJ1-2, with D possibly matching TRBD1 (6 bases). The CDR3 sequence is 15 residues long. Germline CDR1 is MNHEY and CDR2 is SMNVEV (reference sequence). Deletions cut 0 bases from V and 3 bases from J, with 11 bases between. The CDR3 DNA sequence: TGTGCCAGCAGTTTATCAGGCAGGGGTTACTATGGCTACACCTTC. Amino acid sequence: CASSLSGRGYYGYTF.

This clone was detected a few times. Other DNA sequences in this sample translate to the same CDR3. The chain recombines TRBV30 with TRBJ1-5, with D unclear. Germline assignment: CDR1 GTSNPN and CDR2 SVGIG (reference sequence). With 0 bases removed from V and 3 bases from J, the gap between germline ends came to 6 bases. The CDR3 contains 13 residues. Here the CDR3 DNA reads TGTGCCTGGAGTGTTAGGGACAATCAGCCCCAGCATTTT. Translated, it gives CAWSVRDNQPQHF.

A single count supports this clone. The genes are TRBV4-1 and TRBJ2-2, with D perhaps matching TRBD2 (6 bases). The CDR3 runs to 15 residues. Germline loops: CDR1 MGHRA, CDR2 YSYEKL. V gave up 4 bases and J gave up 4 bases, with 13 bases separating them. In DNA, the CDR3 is TGCGCCAGCAGCCCCGCTCAGCGGGTCACCGGGGAGCTGTTTTTT. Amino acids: CASSPAQRVTGELFF.

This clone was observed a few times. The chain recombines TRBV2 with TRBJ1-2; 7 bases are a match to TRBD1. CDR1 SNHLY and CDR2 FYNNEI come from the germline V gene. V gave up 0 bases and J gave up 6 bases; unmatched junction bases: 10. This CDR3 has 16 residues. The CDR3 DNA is TGTGCCAGCAGTGAAGCGCCTACCCTTGACAGGGATGGCTACACCTTC. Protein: CASSEAPTLDRDGYTF.

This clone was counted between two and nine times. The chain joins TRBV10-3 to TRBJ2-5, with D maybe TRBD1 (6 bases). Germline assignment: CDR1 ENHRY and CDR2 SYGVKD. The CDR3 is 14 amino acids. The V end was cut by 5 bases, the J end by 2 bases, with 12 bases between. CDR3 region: CAISRGGDQETQYF. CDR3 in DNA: TGTGCCATCAGTCGAGGGGGAGATCAAGAGACCCAGTACTTC.

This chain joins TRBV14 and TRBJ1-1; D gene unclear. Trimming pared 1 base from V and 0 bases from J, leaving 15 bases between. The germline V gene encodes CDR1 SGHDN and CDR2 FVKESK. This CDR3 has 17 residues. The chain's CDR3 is CASSQGWGKSMNTEAFF. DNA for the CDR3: TGTGCCAGCAGCCAAGGATGGGGAAAAAGCATGAACACTGAAGCTTTCTTT. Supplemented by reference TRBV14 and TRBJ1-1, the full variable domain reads EAGVTQFPSHSVIEKGQTVTLRCDPISGHDNLYWYRRVMGKEIKFLLHFVKESKQDESGMPNNRFLAERTGGTYSTLKVQPAELEDSGVYFCASSQGWGKSMNTEAFFGQGTRLTVV.

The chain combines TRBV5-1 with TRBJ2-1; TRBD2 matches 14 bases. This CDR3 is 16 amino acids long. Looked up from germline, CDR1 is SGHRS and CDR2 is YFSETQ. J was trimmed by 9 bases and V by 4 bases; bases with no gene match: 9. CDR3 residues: CASSPMTSGGALEQFF. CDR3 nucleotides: TGCGCCAGCAGCCCAATGACTAGCGGGGGGGCCCTTGAGCAGTTCTTC.

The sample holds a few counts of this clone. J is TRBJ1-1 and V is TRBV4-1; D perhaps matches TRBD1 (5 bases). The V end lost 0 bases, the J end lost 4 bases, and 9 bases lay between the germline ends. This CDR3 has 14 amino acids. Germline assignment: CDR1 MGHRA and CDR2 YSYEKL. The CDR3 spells CASSQDSQGTEAFF. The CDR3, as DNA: TGCGCCAGCAGCCAAGATTCGCAGGGCACTGAAGCTTTCTTT.